A selection of T cell receptor beta chains follows, all from one sample in a study of blood T cell repertoires in COVID-19. Sequencing was performed with immunoSEQ multiplex PCR; in TCRdb, only in-frame clones are kept and a portion is missing. Among around 310,000 clones, about 88% were seen once, and the ten largest hold about 12%. Sequenced sample: peripheral blood. These receptors all stem from a woman aged 55-75 years with acute or convalescent COVID-19. Each CDR3 is given with its conserved first and last residue.

j_gene: TRBJ1-4
v_gene: TRBV3-1/TRBV3-2
CDR3aa: CASSQAGLNEKLFF

j_gene: TRBJ2-1
v_gene: TRBV9
CDR3aa: CASGDGKFSGRDNNEQFF

j_gene: TRBJ2-1
v_gene: TRBV7-2
CDR3aa: CASSTSDNEQFF

j_gene: TRBJ2-7
v_gene: TRBV6-5
CDR3aa: CASSYSAGARSEQYF

j_gene: TRBJ2-7
v_gene: TRBV27
CDR3aa: CASSFGTGGGEQYF

j_gene: TRBJ2-3
v_gene: TRBV29-1
CDR3aa: CSVRPGTGTDTQYF

j_gene: TRBJ1-2
v_gene: TRBV19
CDR3aa: CASSMYDKFNYGYTF

j_gene: TRBJ1-2
v_gene: TRBV19
CDR3aa: CASSILLGGDRGDYGYTF

j_gene: TRBJ2-7
v_gene: TRBV6-6
CDR3aa: CASSSHQDRASYEQYF

j_gene: TRBJ2-3
v_gene: TRBV27
CDR3aa: CASSMGQGMRTDTQYF

j_gene: TRBJ2-1
v_gene: TRBV6-2/TRBV6-3
CDR3aa: CASSSDTSAHEQFF

j_gene: TRBJ2-7
v_gene: TRBV6-2/TRBV6-3
CDR3aa: CASSLTSGVYEQYF

j_gene: TRBJ2-5
v_gene: TRBV5-1
CDR3aa: CASTALVIGQETQYF

j_gene: TRBJ1-2
v_gene: TRBV7-9
CDR3aa: CASSSTTGKGYTF

j_gene: TRBJ2-3
v_gene: TRBV27
CDR3aa: CASSLSIRADTQYF

j_gene: TRBJ2-1
v_gene: TRBV10-3
CDR3aa: CAISEGGQGREQFF

j_gene: TRBJ2-1
v_gene: TRBV11-2
CDR3aa: CASSSTSDYYNEQFF

j_gene: TRBJ1-2
v_gene: TRBV27
CDR3aa: CASSLDRGYGYTF

j_gene: TRBJ2-5
v_gene: TRBV5-1
CDR3aa: CASSPGGPQETQYF

j_gene: TRBJ2-3
v_gene: TRBV3-1/TRBV3-2
CDR3aa: CARVSGGATDTQYF

j_gene: TRBJ1-6
v_gene: TRBV7-8
CDR3aa: CASSGDGRGRRNSPLHF

j_gene: TRBJ2-5
v_gene: TRBV27
CDR3aa: CASKGLAGGQETQYF

j_gene: TRBJ1-5
v_gene: TRBV21-1
CDR3aa: CASSKEMRTGDNQPQHF

j_gene: TRBJ2-7
v_gene: TRBV10-3
CDR3aa: CAISGGGTSGSKQYF

j_gene: TRBJ1-1
v_gene: TRBV5-6
CDR3aa: CASSFTQGDTEAFF

j_gene: TRBJ1-2
v_gene: TRBV6-2/TRBV6-3
CDR3aa: CASSATGGAYGYTF

j_gene: TRBJ2-7
v_gene: TRBV28
CDR3aa: CASSLAGFGYEQYF

j_gene: TRBJ1-2
v_gene: TRBV3-1/TRBV3-2
CDR3aa: CASSPTSRTGRYGYTF

j_gene: TRBJ2-7
v_gene: TRBV6-1
CDR3aa: CASSEISGGGSYEQYF

j_gene: TRBJ1-5
v_gene: TRBV11-2
CDR3aa: CASSDQRGDSNQPQHF

j_gene: TRBJ2-3
v_gene: TRBV7-3
CDR3aa: CASSLFGGADTQYF

j_gene: TRBJ2-7
v_gene: TRBV4-3
CDR3aa: CASSPAVFRTGGNNEQYF

j_gene: TRBJ2-1
v_gene: TRBV7-2
CDR3aa: CASSLVQINEQFF

j_gene: TRBJ2-7
v_gene: TRBV10-3
CDR3aa: CAISETRDRSSPQYF

j_gene: TRBJ1-2
v_gene: TRBV28
CDR3aa: CASAYLAGLGYTF

j_gene: TRBJ1-2
v_gene: TRBV7-2
CDR3aa: CASSLAPSGTGSNYGYTF

j_gene: TRBJ1-6
v_gene: TRBV2
CDR3aa: CASLTGGAGNSPLHF

j_gene: TRBJ1-3
v_gene: TRBV28
CDR3aa: CASSLGSSSGNTIYF

j_gene: TRBJ1-1
v_gene: TRBV11-1
CDR3aa: CASSPTAWDYEAFF